This TCR beta chain was observed in a study of neurological immune-mediated disorders. The authors produced cDNA by 5'RACE using 10-nucleotide random UMIs. TCRdb reanalysed the 5' RACE reads using MiXCR and keeps one entry per CDR3 protein. The sample lists about 120,000 distinct CDR3 sequences; about 3.4% were seen once. This clonotype has at least ten counts. Its antigen is undetermined. Points from the study as a whole: For the multiple sclerosis repertoire cluster, no association with any clinical or MRI feature was found. The most TCR clonal expansion was seen in HTLV-1-associated myelopathy, and the least was seen in multiple sclerosis, which fell below healthy controls. One cluster of related CDR3 sequences contained, by phylogenetic grouping, the repertoires of 18 of 34 multiple sclerosis patients and formed a possible signature.

CDR1 and CDR2 from the germline V gene are SGHVS and FQNEAQ. The CDR3 has 18 amino acids. V lost 4 bases, J lost 7 bases, and 14 bases stayed unmatched. The material sequenced was PBMCs. The receptor's source is a woman aged 30 to 39 with multiple sclerosis. The V gene is TRBV7-8, the J gene TRBJ2-2, with 11 bases identical to TRBD2. In DNA form, the CDR3 reads TGTGCCAGCAGCTCCAAACTAGCGGGGGCCTCAGCTAACGGGGAGCTGTTTTTT. This translates into CASSSKLAGASANGELFF. The variable domain in full, completed from reference TRBV7-8 and TRBJ2-2, reads GAGVSQSPRYKVAKRGQDVALRCDPISGHVSLFWYQQALGQGPEFLTYFQNEAQLDKSGLPSDRFFAERPEGSVSTLKIQRTQQEDSAVYLCASSSKLAGASANGELFFGEGSRLTVL.